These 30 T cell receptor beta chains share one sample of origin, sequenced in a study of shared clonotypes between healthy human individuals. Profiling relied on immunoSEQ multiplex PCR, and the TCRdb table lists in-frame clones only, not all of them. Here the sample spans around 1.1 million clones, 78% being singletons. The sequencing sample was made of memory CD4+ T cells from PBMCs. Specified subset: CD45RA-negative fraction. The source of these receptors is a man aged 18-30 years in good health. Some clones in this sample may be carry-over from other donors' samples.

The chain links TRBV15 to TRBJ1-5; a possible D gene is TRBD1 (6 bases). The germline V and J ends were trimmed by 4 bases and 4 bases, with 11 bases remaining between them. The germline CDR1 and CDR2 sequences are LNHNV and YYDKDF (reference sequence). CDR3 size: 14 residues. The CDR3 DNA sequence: TGTGCCACCAGCACACAGGGAGCAAATCAGCCCCAGCATTTT. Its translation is CATSTQGANQPQHF.

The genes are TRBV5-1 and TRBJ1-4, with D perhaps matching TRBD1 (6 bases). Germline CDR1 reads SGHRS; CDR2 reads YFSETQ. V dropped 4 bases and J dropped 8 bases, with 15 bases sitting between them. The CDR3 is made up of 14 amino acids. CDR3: CASSTGYGWEKLFF. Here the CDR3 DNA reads TGCGCCAGCAGCACAGGGTACGGGTGGGAAAAACTGTTTTTT.

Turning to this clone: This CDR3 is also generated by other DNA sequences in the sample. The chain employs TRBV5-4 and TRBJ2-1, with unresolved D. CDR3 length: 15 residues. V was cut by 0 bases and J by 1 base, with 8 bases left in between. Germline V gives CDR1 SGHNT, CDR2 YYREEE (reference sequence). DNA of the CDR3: TGTGCCAGCAGCTTGGCCCCCTCTTCCTACAATGAGCAGTTCTTC. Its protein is CASSLAPSSYNEQFF.

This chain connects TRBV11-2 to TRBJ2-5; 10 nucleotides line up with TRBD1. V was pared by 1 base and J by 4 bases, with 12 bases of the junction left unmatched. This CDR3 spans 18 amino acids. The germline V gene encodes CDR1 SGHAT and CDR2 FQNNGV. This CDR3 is CASSLVGRQGANRETQYF. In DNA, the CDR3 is TGTGCCAGCAGCTTAGTAGGTCGACAGGGGGCGAATCGAGAGACCCAGTACTTC.

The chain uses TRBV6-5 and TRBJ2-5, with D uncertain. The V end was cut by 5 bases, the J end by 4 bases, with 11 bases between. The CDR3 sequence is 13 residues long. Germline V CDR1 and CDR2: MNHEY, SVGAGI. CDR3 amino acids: CASSARAPETQYF. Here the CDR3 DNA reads TGTGCCAGCAGTGCCCGGGCCCCAGAGACCCAGTACTTC.

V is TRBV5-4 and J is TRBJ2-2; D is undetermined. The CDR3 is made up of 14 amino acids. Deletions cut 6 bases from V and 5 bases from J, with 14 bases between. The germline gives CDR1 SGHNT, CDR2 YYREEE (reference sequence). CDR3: CASTLPGGTGELFF. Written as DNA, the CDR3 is TGTGCCAGCACCCTACCCGGTGGTACCGGGGAGCTGTTTTTT.

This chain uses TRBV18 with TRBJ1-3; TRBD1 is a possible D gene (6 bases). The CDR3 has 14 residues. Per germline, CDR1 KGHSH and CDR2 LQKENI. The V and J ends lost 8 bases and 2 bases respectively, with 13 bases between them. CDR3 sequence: CASAYSGAGNTIYF. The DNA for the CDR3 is TGTGCCAGCGCATATTCAGGGGCTGGAAACACCATATATTTT.

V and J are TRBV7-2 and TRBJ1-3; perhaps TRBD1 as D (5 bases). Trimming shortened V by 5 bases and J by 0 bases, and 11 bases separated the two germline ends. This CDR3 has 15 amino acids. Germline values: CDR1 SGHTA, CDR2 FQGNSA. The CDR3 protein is CASSGGRGSGNTIYF. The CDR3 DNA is TGTGCCAGCAGCGGGGGACGGGGCTCTGGAAACACCATATATTTT. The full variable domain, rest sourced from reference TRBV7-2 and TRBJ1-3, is GAGVSQSPSNKVTEKGKDVELRCDPISGHTALYWYRQSLGQGLEFLIYFQGNSAPDKSGLPSDRFSAERTGGSVSTLTIQRTQQEDSAVYLCASSGGRGSGNTIYFGEGSWLTVV.

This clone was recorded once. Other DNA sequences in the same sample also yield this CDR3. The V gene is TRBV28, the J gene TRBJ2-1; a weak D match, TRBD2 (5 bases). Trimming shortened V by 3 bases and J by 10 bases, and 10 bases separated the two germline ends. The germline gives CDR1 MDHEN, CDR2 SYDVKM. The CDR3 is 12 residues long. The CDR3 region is CASSLLSGEQFF. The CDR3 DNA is TGTGCCAGCAGTTTGCTTTCGGGAGAGCAGTTCTTC.

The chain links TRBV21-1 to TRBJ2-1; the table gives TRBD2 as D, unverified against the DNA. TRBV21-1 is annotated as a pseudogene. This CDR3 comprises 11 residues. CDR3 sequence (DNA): TGTGCCAGCAGGACTTTCAATGAGCAGTTCTTC. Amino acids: CASRTFNEQFF.

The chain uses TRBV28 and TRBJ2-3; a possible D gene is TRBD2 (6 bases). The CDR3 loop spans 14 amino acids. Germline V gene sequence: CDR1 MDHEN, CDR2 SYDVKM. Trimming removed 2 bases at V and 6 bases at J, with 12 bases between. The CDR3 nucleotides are TGTGCCAGCAGTTTAGCGGGATACTCGGATACGCAGTATTTT. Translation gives CASSLAGYSDTQYF.

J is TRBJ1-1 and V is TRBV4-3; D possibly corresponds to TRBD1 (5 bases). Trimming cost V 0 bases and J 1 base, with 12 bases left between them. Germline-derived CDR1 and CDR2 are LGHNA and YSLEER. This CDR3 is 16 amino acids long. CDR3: CASSQERGLPNTEAFF. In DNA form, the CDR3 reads TGCGCCAGCAGCCAAGAGAGGGGACTGCCGAACACTGAAGCTTTCTTT.

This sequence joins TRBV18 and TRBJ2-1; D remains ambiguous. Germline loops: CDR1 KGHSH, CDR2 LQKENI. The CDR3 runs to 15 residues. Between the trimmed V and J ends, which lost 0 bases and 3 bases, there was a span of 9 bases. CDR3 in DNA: TGTGCCAGCTCACCACCCCCCGGCGGCTACAATGAGCAGTTCTTC. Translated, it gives CASSPPPGGYNEQFF. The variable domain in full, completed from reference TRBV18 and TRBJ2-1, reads NAGVMQNPRHLVRRRGQEARLRCSPMKGHSHVYWYRQLPEEGLKFMVYLQKENIIDESGMPKERFSAEFPKEGPSILRIQQVVRGDSAAYFCASSPPPGGYNEQFFGPGTRLTVL.

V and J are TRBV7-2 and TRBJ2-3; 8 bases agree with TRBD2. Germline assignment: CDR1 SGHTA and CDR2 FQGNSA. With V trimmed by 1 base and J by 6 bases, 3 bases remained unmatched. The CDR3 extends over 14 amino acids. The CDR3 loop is CASSLGGLEDTQYF. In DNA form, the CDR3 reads TGTGCCAGCAGCTTAGGGGGACTAGAGGATACGCAGTATTTT.

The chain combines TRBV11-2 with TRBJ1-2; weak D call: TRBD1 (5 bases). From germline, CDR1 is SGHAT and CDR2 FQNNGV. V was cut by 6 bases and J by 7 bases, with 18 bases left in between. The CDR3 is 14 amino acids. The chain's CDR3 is CASSTWEGRSGYTF. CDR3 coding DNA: TGTGCCAGCAGTACGTGGGAGGGGAGATCTGGCTACACCTTC.

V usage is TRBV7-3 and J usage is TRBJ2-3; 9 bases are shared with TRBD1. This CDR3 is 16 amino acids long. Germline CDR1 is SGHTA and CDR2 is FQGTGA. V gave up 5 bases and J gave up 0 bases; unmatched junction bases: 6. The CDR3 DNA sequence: TGTGCCAGCAGCCGACAGGGGGGGCGGAGCACAGATACGCAGTATTTT. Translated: CASSRQGGRSTDTQYF.

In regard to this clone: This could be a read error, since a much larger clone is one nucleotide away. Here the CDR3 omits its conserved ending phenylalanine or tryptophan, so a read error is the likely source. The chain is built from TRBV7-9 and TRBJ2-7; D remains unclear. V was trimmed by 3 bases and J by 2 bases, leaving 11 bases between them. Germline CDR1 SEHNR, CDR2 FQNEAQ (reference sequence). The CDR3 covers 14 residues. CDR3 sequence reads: CASSLPGDTYEQYS. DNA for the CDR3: TGTGCCAGCAGCTTGCCAGGCGATACCTACGAGCAGTACTCC.

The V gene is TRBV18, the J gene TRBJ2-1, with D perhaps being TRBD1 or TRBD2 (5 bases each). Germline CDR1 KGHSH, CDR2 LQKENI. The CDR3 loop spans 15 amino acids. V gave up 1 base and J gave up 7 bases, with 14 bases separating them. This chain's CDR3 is CASSPRDRGENEQFF. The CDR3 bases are TGTGCCAGCTCACCACGGGACCGAGGGGAGAATGAGCAGTTCTTC.

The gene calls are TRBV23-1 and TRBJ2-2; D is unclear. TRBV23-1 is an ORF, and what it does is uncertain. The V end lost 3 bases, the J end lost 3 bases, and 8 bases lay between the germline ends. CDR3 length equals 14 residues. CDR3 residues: CASSHEGHTGELFF. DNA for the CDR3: TGCGCCAGCAGTCATGAAGGTCACACCGGGGAGCTGTTTTTT.

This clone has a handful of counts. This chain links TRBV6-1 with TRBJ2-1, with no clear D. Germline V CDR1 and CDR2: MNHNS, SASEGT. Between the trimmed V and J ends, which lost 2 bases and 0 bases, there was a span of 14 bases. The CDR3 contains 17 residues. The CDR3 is CASSEPPVRSSYNEQFF. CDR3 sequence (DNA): TGTGCCAGCAGTGAACCCCCAGTGAGGAGCTCCTACAATGAGCAGTTCTTC.

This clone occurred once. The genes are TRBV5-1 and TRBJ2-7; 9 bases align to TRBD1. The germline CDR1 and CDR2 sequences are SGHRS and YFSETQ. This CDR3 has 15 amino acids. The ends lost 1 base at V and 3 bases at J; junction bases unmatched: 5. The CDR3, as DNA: TGCGCCAGCAGCTTGTGGGGACAGGGTTTCTACGAGCAGTACTTC. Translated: CASSLWGQGFYEQYF. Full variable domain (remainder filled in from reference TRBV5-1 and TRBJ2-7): KAGVTQTPRYLIKTRGQQVTLSCSPISGHRSVSWYQQTPGQGLQFLFEYFSETQRNKGNFPGRFSGRQFSNSRSEMNVSTLELGDSALYLCASSLWGQGFYEQYFGPGTRLTVT.

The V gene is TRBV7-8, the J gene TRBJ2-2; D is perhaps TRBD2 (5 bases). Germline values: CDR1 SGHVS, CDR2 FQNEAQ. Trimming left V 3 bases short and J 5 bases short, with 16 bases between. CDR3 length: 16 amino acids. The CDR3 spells CASSLTRYGGTGELFF. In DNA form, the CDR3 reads TGTGCCAGCAGCTTGACTCGGTACGGAGGTACCGGGGAGCTGTTTTTT.

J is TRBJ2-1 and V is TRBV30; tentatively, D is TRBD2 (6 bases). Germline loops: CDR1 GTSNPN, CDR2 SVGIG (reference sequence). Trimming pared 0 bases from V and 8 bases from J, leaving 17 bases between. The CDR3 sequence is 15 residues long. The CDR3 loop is CAWSVLGGRPHEQFF. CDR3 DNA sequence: TGTGCCTGGAGTGTACTGGGTGGGAGGCCCCATGAGCAGTTCTTC.

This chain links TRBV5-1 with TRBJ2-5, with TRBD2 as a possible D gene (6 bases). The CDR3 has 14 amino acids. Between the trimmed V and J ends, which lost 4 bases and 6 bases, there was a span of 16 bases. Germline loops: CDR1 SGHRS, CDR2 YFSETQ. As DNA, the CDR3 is TGCGCCAGCAGCCTCGGGACTTCCAGGCAGACCCAGTACTTC. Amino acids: CASSLGTSRQTQYF.

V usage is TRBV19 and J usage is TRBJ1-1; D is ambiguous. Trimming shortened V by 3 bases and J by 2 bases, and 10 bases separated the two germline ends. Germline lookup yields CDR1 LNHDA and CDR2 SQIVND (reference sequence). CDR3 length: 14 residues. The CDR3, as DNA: TGTGCCAGTAGTATTAGGGAACGAAACACTGAAGCTTTCTTT. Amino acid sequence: CASSIRERNTEAFF.

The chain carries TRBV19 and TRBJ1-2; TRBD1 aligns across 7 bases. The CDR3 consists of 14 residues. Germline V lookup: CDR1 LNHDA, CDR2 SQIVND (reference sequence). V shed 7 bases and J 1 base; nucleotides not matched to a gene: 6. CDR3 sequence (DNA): TGTGCCAGTACCCCGGACAGGAATAACTATGGCTACACCTTC. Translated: CASTPDRNNYGYTF.

The CDR3 here is CASSQEGPLGAQETQYF. The DNA for the CDR3 is TGCGCCAGCAGCCAAGAGGGGCCCCTCGGGGCCCAAGAGACCCAGTACTTC. The chain is built from TRBV4-3 and TRBJ2-5; either TRBD1 or TRBD2 may fit D (5 bases each). The germline CDR1 and CDR2 sequences are LGHNA and YSLEER. This CDR3 has 17 amino acids. Trimming left V 0 bases short and J 1 base short, with 15 bases between.

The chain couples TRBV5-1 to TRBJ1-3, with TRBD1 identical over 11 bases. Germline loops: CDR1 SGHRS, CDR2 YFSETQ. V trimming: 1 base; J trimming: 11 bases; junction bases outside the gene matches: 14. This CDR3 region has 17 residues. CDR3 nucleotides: TGCGCCAGCAGCTTGAGAGAAACCGGGACAGGGGGTTACCCCATATATTTT. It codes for CASSLRETGTGGYPIYF.

The CDR3, as DNA: TGTGCCATCAGCCCCGGACAAGCCACCGGGGAGCTGTTTTTT. This translates into CAISPGQATGELFF. The chain combines TRBV10-3 with TRBJ2-2, with D possibly matching TRBD1 (5 bases). Germline CDR1 is ENHRY and CDR2 is SYGVKD. The CDR3 extends over 14 amino acids. Trimming left V 6 bases short and J 4 bases short, with 12 bases between.

CDR3 bases: TGCGCCAGCAGCTTGGACACGCCGAACACCGGGGAGCTGTTTTTT. This encodes CASSLDTPNTGELFF. The chain carries TRBV5-1 and TRBJ2-2; D remains ambiguous. Germline V gives CDR1 SGHRS, CDR2 YFSETQ. Trimming pared 0 bases from V and 0 bases from J, leaving 6 bases between. The CDR3 runs to 15 residues.